Described below is a single TCR beta chain sequence and its context. This record belongs to a study of blood T cell repertoires in COVID-19. Study details: Material from acute and convalescent COVID-19 was sourced from the United States, Italy and Spain. From T cells, B-cell-depleted T cells, or PBMCs came the material, which was cDNA or gDNA.

The germline V gene has CDR1 MNHEY and CDR2 SMNVEV (reference sequence). The CDR3 runs 19 residues. V was shortened by 1 base and J by 0 bases, with 19 bases between the two germline ends. Per the original data handling: Using reference gene primer amplification, nucleated cell counts were estimated. Profiled with immunoSEQ multiplex PCR; TCRdb holds only in-frame clones, not every one. The DNA was the basis for D and trimming; V, J and clone size are from that table. The repertoire holds some 120,000 clones, with more than 70% as singletons. Sequenced sample: peripheral blood. This receptor was obtained from a man aged 70 or older with acute or convalescent COVID-19. The chain links TRBV27 to TRBJ1-5, with D possibly TRBD1 on 6 matching bases. CDR3 protein: CASSLYPDRSENSNQPQHF. The CDR3 DNA reads TGTGCCAGCAGTTTATATCCCGACAGGAGTGAGAATAGCAATCAGCCCCAGCATTTT.